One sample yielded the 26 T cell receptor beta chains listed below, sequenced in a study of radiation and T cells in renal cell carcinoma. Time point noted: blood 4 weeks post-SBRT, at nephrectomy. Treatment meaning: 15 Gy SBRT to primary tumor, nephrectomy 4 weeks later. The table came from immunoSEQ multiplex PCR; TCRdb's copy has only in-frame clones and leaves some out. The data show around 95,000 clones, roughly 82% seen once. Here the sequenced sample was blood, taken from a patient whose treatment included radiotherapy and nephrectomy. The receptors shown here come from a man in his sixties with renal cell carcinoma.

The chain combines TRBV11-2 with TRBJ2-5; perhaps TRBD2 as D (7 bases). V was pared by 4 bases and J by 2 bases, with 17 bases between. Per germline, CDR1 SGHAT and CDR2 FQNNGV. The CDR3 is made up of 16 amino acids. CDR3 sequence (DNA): TGTGCCAGCAGCTCCGGCCGGGGAGGGGGGCAAGAGACCCAGTACTTC. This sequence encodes CASSSGRGGGQETQYF.

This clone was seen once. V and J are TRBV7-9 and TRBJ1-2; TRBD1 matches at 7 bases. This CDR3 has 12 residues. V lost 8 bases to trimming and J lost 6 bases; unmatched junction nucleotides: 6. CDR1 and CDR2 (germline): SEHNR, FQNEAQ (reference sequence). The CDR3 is CASSGGLNGYTF. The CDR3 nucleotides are TGTGCCAGCTCAGGGGGGCTCAATGGCTACACCTTC.

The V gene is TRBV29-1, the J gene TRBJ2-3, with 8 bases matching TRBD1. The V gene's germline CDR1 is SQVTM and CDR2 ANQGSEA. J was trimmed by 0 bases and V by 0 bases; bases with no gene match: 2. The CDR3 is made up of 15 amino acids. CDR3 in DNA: TGCAGCGTTGAAGACAGGGGGCGAAGCACAGATACGCAGTATTTT. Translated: CSVEDRGRSTDTQYF.

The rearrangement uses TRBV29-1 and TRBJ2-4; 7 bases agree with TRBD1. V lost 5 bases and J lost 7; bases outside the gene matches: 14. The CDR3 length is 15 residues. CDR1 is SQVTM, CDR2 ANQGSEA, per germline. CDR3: CSVYLSDRVLNIQYF. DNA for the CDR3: TGCAGCGTTTATCTGTCTGACAGGGTCTTGAACATTCAGTACTTC.

CDR3 nucleotides: TGTGCCAGTAGCCGGACAGTAAACACCGGGGAGCTGTTTTTT. Its translation: CASSRTVNTGELFF. The chain joins TRBV19 to TRBJ2-2; perhaps TRBD1 as D (6 bases). V dropped 6 bases and J dropped 2 bases, with 10 bases sitting between them. Germline lookup yields CDR1 LNHDA and CDR2 SQIVND (reference sequence). The CDR3 is made up of 14 amino acids.

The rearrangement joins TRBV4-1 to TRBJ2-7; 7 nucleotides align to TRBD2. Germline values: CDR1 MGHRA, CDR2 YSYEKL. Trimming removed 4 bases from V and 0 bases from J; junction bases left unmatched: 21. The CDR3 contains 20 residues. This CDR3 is CASSPGIVRGSGNPSYEQYF. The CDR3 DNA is TGCGCCAGCAGCCCGGGGATAGTAAGGGGAAGCGGGAACCCCTCCTACGAGCAGTACTTC.

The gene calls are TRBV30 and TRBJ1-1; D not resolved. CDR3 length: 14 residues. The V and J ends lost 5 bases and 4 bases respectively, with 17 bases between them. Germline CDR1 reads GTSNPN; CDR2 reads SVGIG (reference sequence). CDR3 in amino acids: CAWAGWQEGTEAFF. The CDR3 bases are TGTGCCTGGGCCGGGTGGCAGGAGGGCACTGAAGCTTTCTTT.

Here the CDR3 reads CASSQPSGRAYEQYF. DNA of the CDR3: TGCGCCAGCAGCCAACCAAGCGGGAGGGCCTACGAGCAGTACTTC. The chain is built from TRBV4-1 and TRBJ2-7; 10 bases are a match to TRBD2. The length of the CDR3 is 15 residues. The ends lost 2 bases at V and 2 bases at J; junction bases unmatched: 3. Germline V CDR1 and CDR2: MGHRA, YSYEKL.

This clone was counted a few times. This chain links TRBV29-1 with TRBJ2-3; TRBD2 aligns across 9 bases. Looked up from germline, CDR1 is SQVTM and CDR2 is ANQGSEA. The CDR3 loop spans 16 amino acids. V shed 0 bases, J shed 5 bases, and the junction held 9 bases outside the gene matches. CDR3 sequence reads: CSVEDRAGGAIDTQYF. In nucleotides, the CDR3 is TGCAGCGTTGAAGATCGGGCGGGAGGGGCGATAGATACGCAGTATTTT.

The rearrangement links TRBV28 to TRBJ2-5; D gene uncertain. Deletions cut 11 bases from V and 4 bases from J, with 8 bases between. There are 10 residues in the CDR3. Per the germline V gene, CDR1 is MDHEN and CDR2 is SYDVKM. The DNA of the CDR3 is TGTGCCCCCCCGGGAGAGACCCAGTACTTC. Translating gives CAPPGETQYF.

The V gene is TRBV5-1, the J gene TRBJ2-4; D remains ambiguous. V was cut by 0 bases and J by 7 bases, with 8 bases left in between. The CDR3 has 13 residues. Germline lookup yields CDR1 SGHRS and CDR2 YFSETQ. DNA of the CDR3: TGCGCCAGCAGCTTGGAGCAACGGAACATTCAGTACTTC. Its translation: CASSLEQRNIQYF. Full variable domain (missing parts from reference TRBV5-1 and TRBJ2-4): KAGVTQTPRYLIKTRGQQVTLSCSPISGHRSVSWYQQTPGQGLQFLFEYFSETQRNKGNFPGRFSGRQFSNSRSEMNVSTLELGDSALYLCASSLEQRNIQYFGAGTRLSVL.

CDR3 loop: CASSPRDRVAYEQYF. DNA for the CDR3: TGTGCCAGCAGCCCGAGGGACAGGGTAGCCTACGAGCAGTACTTC. The V and J genes are TRBV11-3 and TRBJ2-7; 9 nucleotides align to TRBD1. The CDR3 loop spans 15 amino acids. V lost 5 bases to trimming and J lost 2 bases; unmatched junction nucleotides: 7. Germline CDR1 and CDR2: SGHNT and YENEEA. The variable domain in full, with the rest retrieved from reference TRBV11-3 and TRBJ2-7, is EAGVVQSPRYKIIEKKQPVAFWCNPISGHNTLYWYLQNLGQGPELLIRYENEEAVDDSQLPKDRFSAERLKGVDSTLKIQPAELGDSAVYLCASSPRDRVAYEQYFGPGTRLTVT.

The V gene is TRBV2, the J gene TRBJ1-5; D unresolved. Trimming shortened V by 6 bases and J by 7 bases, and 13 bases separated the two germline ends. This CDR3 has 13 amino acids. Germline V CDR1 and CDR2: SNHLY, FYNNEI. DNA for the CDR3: TGTGCCAGCAGCCTGGTGATAGGACAGCCCCAGCATTTT. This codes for CASSLVIGQPQHF. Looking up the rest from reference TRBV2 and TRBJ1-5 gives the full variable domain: EPEVTQTPSHQVTQMGQEVILRCVPISNHLYFYWYRQILGQKVEFLVSFYNNEISEKSEIFDDQFSVERPDGSNFTLKIRSTKLEDSAMYFCASSLVIGQPQHFGDGTRLSIL.

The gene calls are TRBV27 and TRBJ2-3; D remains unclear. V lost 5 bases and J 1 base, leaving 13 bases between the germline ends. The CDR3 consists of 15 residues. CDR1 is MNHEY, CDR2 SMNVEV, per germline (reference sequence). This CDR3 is CASSTYVGGTDTQYF. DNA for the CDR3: TGTGCCAGCAGTACATACGTCGGAGGCACAGATACGCAGTATTTT.

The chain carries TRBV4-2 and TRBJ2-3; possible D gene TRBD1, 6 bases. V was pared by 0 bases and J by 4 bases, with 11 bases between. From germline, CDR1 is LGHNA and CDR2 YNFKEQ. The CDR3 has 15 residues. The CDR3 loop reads CASSQELWGPDTQYF. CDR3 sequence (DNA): TGTGCCAGCAGCCAAGAACTCTGGGGGCCAGATACGCAGTATTTT.

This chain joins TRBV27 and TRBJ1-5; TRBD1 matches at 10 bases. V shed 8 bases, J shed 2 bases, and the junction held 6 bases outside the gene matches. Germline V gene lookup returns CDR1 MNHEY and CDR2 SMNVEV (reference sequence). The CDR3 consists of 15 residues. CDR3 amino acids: CASGQGVVGNQPQHF. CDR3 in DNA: TGTGCCAGCGGACAGGGGGTTGTGGGCAATCAGCCCCAGCATTTT.

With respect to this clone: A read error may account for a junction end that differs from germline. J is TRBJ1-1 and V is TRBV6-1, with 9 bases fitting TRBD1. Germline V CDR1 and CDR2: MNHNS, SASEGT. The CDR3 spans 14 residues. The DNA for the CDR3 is TGTGCCAGCAGTGCCCTGACCGGGACAGGGCGAATTTTTTTT. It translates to CASSALTGTGRIFF.

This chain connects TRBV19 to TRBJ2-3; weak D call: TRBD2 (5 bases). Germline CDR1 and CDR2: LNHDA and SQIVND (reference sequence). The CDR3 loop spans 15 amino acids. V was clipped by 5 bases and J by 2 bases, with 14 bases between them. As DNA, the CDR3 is TGTGCCAGTAGTCTAAACTCGGGAACCACAGATACGCAGTATTTT. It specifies CASSLNSGTTDTQYF.

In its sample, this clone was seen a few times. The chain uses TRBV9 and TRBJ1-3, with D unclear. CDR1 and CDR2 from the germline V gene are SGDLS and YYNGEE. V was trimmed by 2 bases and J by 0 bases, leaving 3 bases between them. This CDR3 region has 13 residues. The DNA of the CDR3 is TGTGCCAGCAGCGTGGACTCTGGAAACACCATATATTTT. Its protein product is CASSVDSGNTIYF.

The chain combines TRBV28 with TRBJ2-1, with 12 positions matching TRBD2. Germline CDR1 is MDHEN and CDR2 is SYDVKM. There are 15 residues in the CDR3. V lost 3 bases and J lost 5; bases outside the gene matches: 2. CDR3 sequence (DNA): TGTGCCAGCAGTTTTCGACTAGCGGGGGACAATGAGCAGTTCTTC. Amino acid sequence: CASSFRLAGDNEQFF.

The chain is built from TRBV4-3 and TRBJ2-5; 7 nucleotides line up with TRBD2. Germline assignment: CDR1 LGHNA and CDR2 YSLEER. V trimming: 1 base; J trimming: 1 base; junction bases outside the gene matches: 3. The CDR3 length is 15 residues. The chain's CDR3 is CASSQGGGVQETQYF. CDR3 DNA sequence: TGCGCCAGCAGCCAAGGGGGGGGAGTCCAAGAGACCCAGTACTTC.

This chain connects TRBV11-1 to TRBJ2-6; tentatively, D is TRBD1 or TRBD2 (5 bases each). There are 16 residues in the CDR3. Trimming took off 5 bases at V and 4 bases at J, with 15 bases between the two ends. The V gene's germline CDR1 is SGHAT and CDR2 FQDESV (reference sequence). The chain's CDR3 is CASSRGPFEGANVLTF. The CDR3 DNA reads TGTGCCAGCAGCCGGGGACCCTTTGAAGGGGCCAACGTCCTGACTTTC.

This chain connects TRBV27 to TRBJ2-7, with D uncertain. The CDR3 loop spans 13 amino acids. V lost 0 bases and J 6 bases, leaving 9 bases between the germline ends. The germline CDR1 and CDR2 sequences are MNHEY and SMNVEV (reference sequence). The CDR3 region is CASSLSPPGEQYF. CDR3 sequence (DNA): TGTGCCAGCAGTTTATCCCCCCCGGGCGAGCAGTACTTC.

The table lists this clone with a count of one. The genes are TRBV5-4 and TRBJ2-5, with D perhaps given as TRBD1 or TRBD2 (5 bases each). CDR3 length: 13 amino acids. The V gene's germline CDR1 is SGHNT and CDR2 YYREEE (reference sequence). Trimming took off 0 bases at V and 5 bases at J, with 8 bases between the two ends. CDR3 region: CASSLGGAETQYF. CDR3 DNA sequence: TGTGCCAGCAGCTTGGGAGGGGCCGAGACCCAGTACTTC.

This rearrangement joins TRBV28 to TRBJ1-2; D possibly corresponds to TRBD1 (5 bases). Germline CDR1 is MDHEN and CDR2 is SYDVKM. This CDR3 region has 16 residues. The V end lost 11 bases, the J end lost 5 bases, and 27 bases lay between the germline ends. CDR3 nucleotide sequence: TGTGCCCCCTTCCAGGCAGGGCCCAAATTGAAGTATGGCTACACCTTC. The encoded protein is CAPFQAGPKLKYGYTF.

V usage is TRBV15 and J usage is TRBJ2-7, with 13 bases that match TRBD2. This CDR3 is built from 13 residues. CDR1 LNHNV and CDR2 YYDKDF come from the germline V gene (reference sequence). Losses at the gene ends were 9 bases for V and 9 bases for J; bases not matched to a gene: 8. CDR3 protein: CATRTSGRETQYF. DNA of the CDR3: TGTGCCACTCGGACTAGCGGGAGAGAGACGCAGTACTTC.